This TCR beta chain is from a study of cytomegalovirus exposure and HLA in healthy donors. Turning to this clone: Its specificity is unknown.

Germline CDR1 is MDHEN and CDR2 is SYDVKM. The CDR3 covers 12 residues. V lost 10 bases to trimming and J lost 5 bases, with 14 bases between them. Study-level findings and limits: Rarity characterized most TCR sequences, yet some public TCRs appeared in many donors.

Vbeta (60) and Jbeta (13) primers were used in the PCR. Clones were sequenced by immunoSEQ multiplex PCR, and TCRdb holds only the in-frame ones, with some missing. The table records fewer than 85,000 clones, 65% to 75% of them present only once. The source of this sequence is a man in his forties in good health and CMV-seropositive. Sequences were obtained from PBMCs. The V and J genes are TRBV28 and TRBJ2-5; D perhaps matches TRBD2 (6 bases). This CDR3 is CAIYGGGETQYF. The CDR3 nucleotides are TGTGCCATCTACGGAGGAGGGGAGACCCAGTACTTC.